This T cell receptor beta chain was captured by sequencing in a study of shared clonotypes between healthy human individuals (dated by TCRdb to the early 2020s). In terms of the full investigation: A few men and a couple of women, aged 18 to 49 years, made up the cohort. To increase sequencing depth and limit assay-specific biases, different laboratories used diverse techniques to prepare libraries and sequence TCR repertoires. For each donor, CD4 naive and CD4 memory were each given three plates, CD8 naive was given two plates, and CD8 memory was given one plate. To estimate repertoire size and how much clonotypes are shared between individuals, the study performed deep sequencing of blood TCR repertoires from 4 to 6 healthy adults. Each donor's leukapheresis produced roughly between about 0.8 and 10 billion PBMCs.

Overall results and qualifications from the work: Across four donors, roughly 5% of naive CD4, 3.5% of naive CD8, roughly 2.3% of memory CD4, and approximately 0.4% of memory CD8 clonotypes were shared. Even with the large sequencing depth, rarefaction of the sorted-subset datasets indicated that sequencing was incomplete. Higher generation probabilities were observed for clonotypes shared by all four sorted-subset donors than for non-shared clonotypes. Estimated clonotype richness was generally larger for naive than for memory subsets. The small number of donors limited the genetic and exposure-history diversity represented. Sampling was restricted to blood, and TCR repertoires in tissue are likely to differ from TCR repertoires in blood. Pairwise subsampling indicated that sequencing depth was expected to affect the degree of clonotype sharing among donors.

TCR CDR3 regions were amplified from genomic DNA by multiplex PCR using the deep immunoSEQ assay. Extracted genomic DNA from each cell subset was spread evenly across all wells of several immunoSEQ 96-well plates, with each plate serving as a replicate. For sorted subsets, 150 to 200 ng genomic DNA, equal to approximately 30,000 T cell genomes, was loaded into each replicate PCR. Purified libraries were quantified with a Qubit 3.0 fluorometer, sized on a Bioanalyzer 2100, and re-quantified with the KAPA Library Quantification kit. Every immunoSEQ 96-well plate was sequenced on a dedicated single-read 150-cycle Illumina NextSeq 550 flow cell. Processing in the source paper ran as follows. Because the immunoSEQ output held only junctional sequences and lacked quality scores, the filtering could not match the filtering applied to full-length reads. To assign V/J genes and CDR3, sequences were annotated against IMGT germline references using PyIR, a Python wrapper for IgBLAST v1.9. Reads with weak V/J assignments (E-value above 1e-6), missing CDR3, stop codons, out-of-frame junctions, or ambiguous translated residues were removed. V3J clonotypes were defined as sequences sharing the same inferred V gene, J gene, and CDR3 amino acid sequence. The percentage overlap between two repertoires was calculated by dividing the number of shared unique clonotypes by the size of the smaller repertoire. Repertoire richness was assessed with RTK rarefaction, the Chao1 estimator, and Recon v2.1 estimates of unobserved clonotypes. Generation probabilities for all TCRbeta clonotypes obtained by the gDNA method from a handful of donors were computed using OLGA. Drawn from immuneACCESS, this table holds only the in-frame rearrangements with V and J called that TCRdb kept. Clones are partly lost; checked studies trace under half to an unresolved V gene and leave the rest unexplained. The D gene and trimming were derived from the DNA, and the V and J assignments and clone size from that table. This sample gives more than 2,000,000 clones in total; roughly 93% of them show up just once. The ten largest clones take up 0.39% of the sample.

The germline V gene (reference sequence) supplies CDR1 SGHNT and CDR2 YYREEE. The germline ends are 21 bases apart after V is trimmed by 4 bases and J by 5 bases. There are 16 amino acids in the CDR3, from cysteine to phenylalanine inclusive. Only the CDR3 part of the read is kept: 48 bases, read in frame from the first base. The donors were healthy, HIV-negative adults who had no recently reported acute infections or vaccinations. Every donor was a Caucasian adult living in Nashville, Tennessee, USA. CD4+ T cells were enriched through magnetic negative selection, after which naive cells were positively selected on CD45RA and the remaining negative fraction served as the memory subset. Blood was collected by leukapheresis, and PBMCs were isolated by Ficoll-Histopaque density gradient centrifugation and then cryopreserved in liquid nitrogen vapor phase. Purity and quantity of every magnetically sorted T cell population were checked by analytical flow cytometry. From each sorted fraction, genomic DNA was isolated and quantified by UV absorbance on a Nanodrop 2000c.

This clone was found once. Its target antigen remains unknown. No base quality values were provided; no much bigger clone lies one nucleotide off. This clonotype was sampled from a man between 18 and 35 years old in good health. Some clones in this sample may be carry-over from other donors' samples. The sample was naive CD4+ T cells from PBMCs. This specimen's cell subset or site label, interpreted: CD45RA+ positively selected. The chain is assembled from TRBV5-4 and TRBJ1-1; the D gene is not confidently resolved. The nucleotide sequence is given as TGTGCCAGCAGCCCCACCGGAAATTCTTGGGGAACTGAAGCTTTCTTT. Translated, it gives CASSPTGNSWGTEAFF.